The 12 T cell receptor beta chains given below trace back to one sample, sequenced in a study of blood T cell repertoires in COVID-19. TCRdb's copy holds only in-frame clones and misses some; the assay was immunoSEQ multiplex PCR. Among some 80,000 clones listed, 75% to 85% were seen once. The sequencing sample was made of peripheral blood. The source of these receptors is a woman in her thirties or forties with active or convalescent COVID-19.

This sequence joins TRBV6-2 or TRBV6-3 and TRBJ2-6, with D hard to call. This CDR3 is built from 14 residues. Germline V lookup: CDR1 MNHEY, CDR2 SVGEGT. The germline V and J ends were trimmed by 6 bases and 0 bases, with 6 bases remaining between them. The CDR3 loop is CASSLDSGANVLTF. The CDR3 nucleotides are TGTGCCAGCAGCCTAGACTCTGGGGCCAACGTCCTGACTTTC.

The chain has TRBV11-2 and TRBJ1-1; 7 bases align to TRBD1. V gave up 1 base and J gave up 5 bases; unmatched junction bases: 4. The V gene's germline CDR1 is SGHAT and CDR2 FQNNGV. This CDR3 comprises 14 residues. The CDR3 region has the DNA TGTGCCAGCAGCTTAGCTCAGGGGGTAACTGAAGCTTTCTTT. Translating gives CASSLAQGVTEAFF. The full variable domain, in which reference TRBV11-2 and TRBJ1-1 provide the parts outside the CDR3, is EAGVAQSPRYKIIEKRQSVAFWCNPISGHATLYWYQQILGQGPKLLIQFQNNGVVDDSQLPKDRFSAERLKGVDSTLKIQPAKLEDSAVYLCASSLAQGVTEAFFGQGTRLTVV.

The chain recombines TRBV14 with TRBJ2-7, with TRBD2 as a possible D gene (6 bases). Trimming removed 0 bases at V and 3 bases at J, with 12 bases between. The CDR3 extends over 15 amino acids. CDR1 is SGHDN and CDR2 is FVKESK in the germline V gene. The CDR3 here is CASSQEFRGVYEQYF. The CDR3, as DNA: TGTGCCAGCAGCCAAGAGTTCCGCGGGGTCTACGAGCAGTACTTC.

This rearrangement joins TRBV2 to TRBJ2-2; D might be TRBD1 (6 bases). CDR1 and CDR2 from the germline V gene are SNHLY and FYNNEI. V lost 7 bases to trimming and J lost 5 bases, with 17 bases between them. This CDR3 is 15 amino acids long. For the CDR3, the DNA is TGTGCCAGCAAAGGACATGGGGGCGGGACCGGGGAGCTGTTTTTT. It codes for CASKGHGGGTGELFF.

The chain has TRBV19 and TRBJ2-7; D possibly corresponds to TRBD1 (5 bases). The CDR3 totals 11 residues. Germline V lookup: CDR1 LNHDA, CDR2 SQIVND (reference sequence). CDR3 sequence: CASRVGNEQYF. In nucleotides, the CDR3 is TGTGCAAGCAGGGTGGGTAACGAGCAGTACTTC.

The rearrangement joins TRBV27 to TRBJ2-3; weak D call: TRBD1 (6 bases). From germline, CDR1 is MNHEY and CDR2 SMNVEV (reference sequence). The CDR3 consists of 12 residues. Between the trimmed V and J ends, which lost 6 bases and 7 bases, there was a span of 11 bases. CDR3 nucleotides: TGTGCCAGCAGACTACAGGGAAATACGCAGTATTTT. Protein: CASRLQGNTQYF.

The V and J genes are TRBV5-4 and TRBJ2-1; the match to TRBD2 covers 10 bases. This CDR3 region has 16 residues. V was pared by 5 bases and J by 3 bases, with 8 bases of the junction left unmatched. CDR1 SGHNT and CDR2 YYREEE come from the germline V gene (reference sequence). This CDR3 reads CASRTAGGGFYNEQFF. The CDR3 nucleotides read TGTGCCAGCAGAACAGCGGGAGGGGGGTTCTACAATGAGCAGTTCTTC.

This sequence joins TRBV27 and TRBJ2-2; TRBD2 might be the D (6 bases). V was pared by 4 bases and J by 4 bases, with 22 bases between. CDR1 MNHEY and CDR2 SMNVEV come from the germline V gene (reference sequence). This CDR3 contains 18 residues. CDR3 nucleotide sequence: TGTGCCAGCAGTTCCCGGGGGTATCGGGTATGGAGCACCGGGGAGCTGTTTTTT. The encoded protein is CASSSRGYRVWSTGELFF.

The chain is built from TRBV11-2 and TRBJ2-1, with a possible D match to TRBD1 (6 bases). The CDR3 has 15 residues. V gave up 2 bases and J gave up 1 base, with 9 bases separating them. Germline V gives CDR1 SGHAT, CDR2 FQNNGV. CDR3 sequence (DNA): TGTGCCAGCAGCTTAAACGGACAGTCCTACAATGAGCAGTTCTTC. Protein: CASSLNGQSYNEQFF.

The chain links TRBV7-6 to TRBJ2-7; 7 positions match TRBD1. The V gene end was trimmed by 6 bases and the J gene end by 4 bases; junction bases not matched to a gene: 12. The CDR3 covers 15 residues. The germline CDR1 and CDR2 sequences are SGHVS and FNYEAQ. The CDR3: CASSETGVTLYEQYF. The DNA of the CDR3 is TGTGCCAGCAGTGAAACAGGGGTAACCTTGTACGAGCAGTACTTC.

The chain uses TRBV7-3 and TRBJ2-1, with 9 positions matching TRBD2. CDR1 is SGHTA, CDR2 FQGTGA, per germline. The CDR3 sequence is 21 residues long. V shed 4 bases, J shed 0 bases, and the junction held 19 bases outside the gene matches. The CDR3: CASSSHKPGLAPKISYNEQFF. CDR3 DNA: TGTGCCAGCAGCTCCCACAAACCGGGACTAGCACCTAAAATCTCCTACAATGAGCAGTTCTTC.

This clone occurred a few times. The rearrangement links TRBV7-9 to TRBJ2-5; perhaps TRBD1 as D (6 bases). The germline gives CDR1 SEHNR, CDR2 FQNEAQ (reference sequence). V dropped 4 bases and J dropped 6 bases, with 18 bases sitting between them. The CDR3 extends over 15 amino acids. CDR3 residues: CASSSQGSFQQTQYF. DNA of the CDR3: TGTGCCAGCAGCTCACAGGGATCTTTTCAACAGACCCAGTACTTC.